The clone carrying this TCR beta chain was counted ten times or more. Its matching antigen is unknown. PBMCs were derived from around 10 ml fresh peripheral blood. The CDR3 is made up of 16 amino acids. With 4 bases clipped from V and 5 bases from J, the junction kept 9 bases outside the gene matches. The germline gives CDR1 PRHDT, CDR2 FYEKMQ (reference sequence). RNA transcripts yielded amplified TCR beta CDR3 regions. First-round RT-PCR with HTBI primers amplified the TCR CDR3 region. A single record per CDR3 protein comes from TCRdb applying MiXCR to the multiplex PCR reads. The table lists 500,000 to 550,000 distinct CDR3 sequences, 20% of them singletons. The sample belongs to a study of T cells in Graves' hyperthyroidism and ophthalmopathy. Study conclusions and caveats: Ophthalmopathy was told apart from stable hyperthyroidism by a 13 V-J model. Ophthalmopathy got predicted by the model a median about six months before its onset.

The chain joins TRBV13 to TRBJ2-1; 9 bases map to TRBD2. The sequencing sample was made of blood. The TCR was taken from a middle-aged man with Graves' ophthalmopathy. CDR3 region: CASSSTSGPRNNEQFF. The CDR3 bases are TGTGCCAGCAGCTCGACTAGCGGCCCTCGCAACAATGAGCAGTTCTTC.